This T cell receptor (beta chain) was observed in a study of blood T cell repertoires in COVID-19. The wider study: COVID-19 samples from acute and convalescent phases originated in the United States, Italy and Spain.

As originally analysed: Researchers report that nucleated cell counts were estimated from reference gene primer amplification. TCRdb's table, derived via immunoSEQ multiplex PCR, lists solely in-frame clones and lacks some. V and J calls and clone size follow that table, whereas D and trimming were derived from the DNA. The sample lists roughly 360,000 clones; over 80% were seen once. Participants, roughly 18 to 100 years old, spanned about two dozen US areas. The study counted Cohort 3 donors as recovered given two negative PCRs, clearance, or symptom resolution. The receptor was derived from a woman aged 45-59 years who had recovered from COVID-19. Specimen: PBMCs or T cells enriched from blood (not recorded which).

The CDR3 sequence: CASSPTGSSNEQFF. CDR3 DNA: TGCGCCAGCAGCCCTACCGGGAGTAGTAATGAGCAGTTCTTC. The chain has TRBV4-3 and TRBJ2-1, with TRBD2 as a possible D gene (6 bases). CDR1 LGHNA and CDR2 YSLEER come from the germline V gene. The CDR3 has 14 residues. Trimming pared 4 bases from V and 7 bases from J, leaving 14 bases between.